A selection of T cell receptor beta chains follows, all from one sample in a study of blood T cell repertoires in COVID-19. Sequenced by immunoSEQ multiplex PCR; TCRdb stores in-frame clones only, minus some. Here the sample spans about 190,000 clones, roughly 81% being singletons. The specimen sequenced was peripheral blood. These receptors came from a woman in her 70s with active or convalescent COVID-19. Each CDR3 is given with its conserved first and last residue. The D gene is left open where the match is weak. A clone size is listed for some rows: how often the clone was seen (once, few, many), or a class if it is expanded.

J gene | clone size | D gene | V gene | CDR3 DNA | CDR3 protein
TRBJ1-2 | . | . | TRBV18 | TGTGCCAGCTCACCAGAAGTTGTGGGCGGCTACACCTTC | CASSPEVVGGYTF
TRBJ2-5 | . | TRBD2 | TRBV9 | TGTGCCAGCAGCTCCGTTGGCGGGAGCCAAGAGACCCAGTACTTC | CASSSVGGSQETQYF
TRBJ2-7 | . | . | TRBV19 | TGTGCGGTTGGGGCAGGGGCTACCTACGAGCAGTACTTC | CAVGAGATYEQYF
TRBJ1-1 | . | . | TRBV20-1 | TGCAGTGCTAGTGTCACAGGATCCACTGAAGCTTTCTTT | CSASVTGSTEAFF
TRBJ2-7 | once | . | TRBV10-2 | TGCGCCAGCAGTGTACTAGGGTTTTACGAGCAGTACTTC | CASSVLGFYEQYF
TRBJ2-2 | . | . | TRBV19 | TGTGCCAGTAGTATAGTTACCCCCGGGACTTACATCGGGGAGCTGTTTTTT | CASSIVTPGTYIGELFF
TRBJ2-7 | . | TRBD1 | TRBV7-9 | TGTGCCAGCAGCTTGGGCACAGGGGGGAAAGGGACCTACGAGCAGTACTTC | CASSLGTGGKGTYEQYF
TRBJ2-2 | few | . | TRBV5-6 | TGTGCCAGCAGCCTACTAAAATCCCCTAAGTACACCGGGGAGCTGTTTTTT | CASSLLKSPKYTGELFF
TRBJ1-1 | . | . | TRBV18 | TGTGCCAGCTCATCCTCAGAGAACACTGAAGCTTTCTTT | CASSSSENTEAFF
TRBJ2-6 | . | TRBD1 | TRBV19 | TGTGCCAGTAGTCTACAGGGGGCTGGGGCCAACGTCCTGACTTTC | CASSLQGAGANVLTF
TRBJ2-1 | . | TRBD2 | TRBV6-5 | TGTGCCAGCGGAACCCAATCAAGCGGGGGGCGGCAGTTCTTC | CASGTQSSGGRQFF
TRBJ1-2 | . | . | TRBV14 | TGTGCCAGCAGTCGCGCGGGAGGGAACTATGGCTACACCTTC | CASSRAGGNYGYTF
TRBJ2-1 | . | TRBD1 | TRBV14 | TGTGCCAGCAGCCAAGTTGGGATGAACAGGGGCACCTACAATGAGCAGTTCTTC | CASSQVGMNRGTYNEQFF
TRBJ2-7 | . | TRBD2 | TRBV2 | TGTGCCAGTCGAGCGGGAGGAACCTACGAGCAGTACTTC | CASRAGGTYEQYF
TRBJ2-1 | . | TRBD2 | TRBV5-1 | TGCGCCAGCGGCACCGGGACTAGCTGGTCCAATGAGCAGTTCTTC | CASGTGTSWSNEQFF
TRBJ1-1 | . | . | TRBV20-1 | TGCAGTGCTAGAGGACTAGAAGCTTTCTTT | CSARGLEAFF
TRBJ2-5 | . | TRBD2 | TRBV5-6 | TGTGCCAGCAGCCCGACTAGCGGGAGTAGGTCGGAGACCCAGTACTTC | CASSPTSGSRSETQYF
TRBJ1-2 | . | . | TRBV9 | TGTGCCAGCAGCGCGCGGTTCGACTATGGCTACACCTTC | CASSARFDYGYTF
TRBJ1-4 | . | . | TRBV27 | TGTGCCAGCAGTTTAATCCCCACTGCAAAACTGTTTTTT | CASSLIPTAKLFF
TRBJ1-3 | once | TRBD1 | TRBV11-2 | TGTGCCAGCAGCTTAGGGACAGGGGTCTCTGGAAACACCATATATTTT | CASSLGTGVSGNTIYF
TRBJ1-6 | . | TRBD1 | TRBV28 | TGTGCCAGCAGTTCCACAGGGGGCAGTAATTCACCCCTCCACTTT | CASSSTGGSNSPLHF
TRBJ2-1 | . | . | TRBV5-1 | TGCGCCAGCAGCTTGGTACGCGGGAACTACAATGAGCAGTTCTTC | CASSLVRGNYNEQFF
TRBJ2-1 | . | . | TRBV5-4 | TGTGCCAGCAGCTTTCCACAGGCTAGGGAGCAGTTCTTC | CASSFPQAREQFF
TRBJ2-5 | . | . | TRBV19 | TGTGCCAGTAGGCCCCGAGTCACCCAAGAGACCCAGTACTTC | CASRPRVTQETQYF
TRBJ2-2 | . | TRBD1 | TRBV12-5 | TGTGCTAGTGGACTACAGGGGGTCAACACCGGGGAGCTGTTTTTT | CASGLQGVNTGELFF
TRBJ2-7 | . | TRBD1 | TRBV2 | TGTGCCAGCACCAGCGGGACAGGGTTAATGGGCTCCTACGAGCAGTACTTC | CASTSGTGLMGSYEQYF
TRBJ2-1 | . | . | TRBV4-1 | TGCGCCAGCAGCCAAGGGGCTAGCAGGCTCGGTGAGCAGTTCTTC | CASSQGASRLGEQFF
TRBJ2-7 | . | . | TRBV7-8 | TGTGCCAGCAGCCCAGTGCCCTACGAGCAGTACTTC | CASSPVPYEQYF
TRBJ2-5 | . | . | TRBV5-8 | TGTGCCAGCAGCTTGGCCAGGCAGATCCAAGAGACCCAGTACTTC | CASSLARQIQETQYF
TRBJ2-3 | . | . | TRBV24-1 | TGTGCCGCCTCGGGGCCTAGCGTGGATATCACGGATACAGATACGCAGTATTTT | CAASGPSVDITDTDTQYF
TRBJ1-1 | . | . | TRBV10-2 | TGCGCCAGCGGACAGCTCGTGAACACTGAAGCTTTCTTT | CASGQLVNTEAFF
TRBJ2-7 | . | TRBD2 | TRBV6-6 | TGTGCCAGCAGTTACATCTCGGGAGGAGTCTACGAGCAGTACTTC | CASSYISGGVYEQYF
TRBJ2-5 | . | TRBD2 | TRBV24-1 | TGTGCCACCAGCAACTGGGGGGGAGAGACCCAGTACTTC | CATSNWGGETQYF
TRBJ2-2 | . | TRBD1 | TRBV7-9 | TGTGCCAGCAGCCCCCGGACAGGGATCGGGGAGCTGTTTTTT | CASSPRTGIGELFF
TRBJ1-2 | . | TRBD1 | TRBV11-2 | TGTGCCAGCAGCTCGTTACAGGGGTGGAGGGGCTACACCTTC | CASSSLQGWRGYTF
TRBJ2-2 | . | . | TRBV5-1 | TGCGCCAGCAGAGGCAAGCTAGCGAGTTTCACCGGGGAGCTGTTTTTT | CASRGKLASFTGELFF
TRBJ2-3 | . | . | TRBV30 | TGTGCCTGGAGCGAACTACTAAGCACAGATACGCAGTATTTT | CAWSELLSTDTQYF
TRBJ2-3 | . | TRBD2 | TRBV27 | TGTGCCAGCAGTTTCCTAGCGGGAGGAGGGGCAGATACGCAGTATTTT | CASSFLAGGGADTQYF
TRBJ1-1 | . | . | TRBV9 | TGTGCCAGCAGCCCCCAGCCAGGGGACACTGAAGCTTTCTTT | CASSPQPGDTEAFF
TRBJ1-5 | . | . | TRBV7-6 | TGTGCCAGCAGCTTATCAACTAGGCAGCCCCAGCATTTT | CASSLSTRQPQHF
TRBJ1-4 | . | TRBD1 | TRBV19 | TGTGCCAGTAGTGCTCAGACAGGGCCTAATGAAAAACTGTTTTTT | CASSAQTGPNEKLFF
TRBJ1-4 | . | TRBD1 | TRBV27 | TGTGCCAGCAGGGGGACAGGGCGTGAAAAACTGTTTTTT | CASRGTGREKLFF